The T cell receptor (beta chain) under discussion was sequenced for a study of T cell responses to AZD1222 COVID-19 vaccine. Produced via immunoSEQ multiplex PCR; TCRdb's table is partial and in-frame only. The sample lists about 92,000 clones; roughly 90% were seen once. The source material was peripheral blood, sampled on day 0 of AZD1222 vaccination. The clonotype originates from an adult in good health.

CDR3 DNA: TGTGCCAGCAGCCCCAGAAGTACAGGGAGTAAAGAGACCCAGTACTTC. Its translation: CASSPRSTGSKETQYF. The chain employs TRBV3-1 (or the pseudogene TRBV3-2) and TRBJ2-5, with D perhaps TRBD1 (6 bases). Germline V CDR1 and CDR2: LGHDT, YNNKEL (reference sequence). CDR3 size: 16 residues. Deletions cut 4 bases from V and 3 bases from J, with 18 bases between.